The entry below describes one T cell receptor beta chain. The antigen remains undetermined. The data stem from a study of cytomegalovirus exposure and HLA in healthy donors. Study-wide points: Previous analysis showed most TCR beta V segments were productive about 90% or about 30% of the time. It is likely that the observed cluster of highly shared sequence variants was a sequencing artifact.

PCR amplification relied on 60 Vbeta primers (plus 13 Jbeta primers). The data were produced by immunoSEQ multiplex PCR, yet TCRdb's version contains in-frame clones alone and is incomplete. The sample has around 180,000 clones; about three quarters are singletons. The sequence was collected from a middle-aged man in good health and CMV-seronegative. Source material: PBMCs.

The CDR3 DNA follows: TGTGCCAGTAGTATTACGGGTCTCGGGACTGAAGCTTTCTTT. This translates into CASSITGLGTEAFF. This chain connects TRBV19 to TRBJ1-1; unclear D gene. The V end was cut by 3 bases, the J end by 5 bases, with 13 bases between. The length of the CDR3 is 14 residues. The germline V gene has CDR1 LNHDA and CDR2 SQIVND (reference sequence).